The 14 T cell receptor beta chains in this list originate from one sample, sequenced in a study of blood T cell repertoires in COVID-19. Profiled with immunoSEQ multiplex PCR; TCRdb holds only in-frame clones, not every one. The table lists some 460,000 clones, roughly 91% of them singletons. Sample: peripheral blood. The receptors here all came from a woman in her twenties or thirties with acute or convalescent COVID-19.

The chain employs TRBV7-2 and TRBJ2-3; D may be TRBD1 (6 bases). V shed 1 base and J shed 1 base, with 15 bases lying between them. This CDR3 region has 17 residues. Germline CDR1 is SGHTA and CDR2 is FQGNSA. The DNA for the CDR3 is TGTGCCAGCAGCTTAGGACCACCCAGGACAGGCACAGATACGCAGTATTTT. Translated: CASSLGPPRTGTDTQYF.

The chain employs TRBV28 and TRBJ1-1; a possible D gene is TRBD1 (5 bases). Germline CDR1 and CDR2: MDHEN and SYDVKM. There are 15 residues in the CDR3. Trimming pared 7 bases from V and 4 bases from J, leaving 19 bases between. The CDR3 region has the DNA TGTGCCAGCATTCCTTCGGGGGGGACTTTCACTGAAGCTTTCTTT. Protein sequence: CASIPSGGTFTEAFF.

The V call is TRBV2, the J call TRBJ1-3; D not resolved. Germline V lookup: CDR1 SNHLY, CDR2 FYNNEI. The CDR3 has 14 amino acids. Trimming cost V 3 bases and J 0 bases, with 6 bases left between them. The CDR3 region has the DNA TGTGCCAGCAGTGAGGGGAGCTCTGGAAACACCATATATTTT. This translates into CASSEGSSGNTIYF.

The rearrangement links TRBV11-1 to TRBJ2-5, with 9 bases that match TRBD1. V was pared by 0 bases and J by 5 bases, with 4 bases of the junction left unmatched. From germline, CDR1 is SGHAT and CDR2 FQDESV (reference sequence). This CDR3 spans 15 amino acids. CDR3 DNA sequence: TGTGCCAGCAGCTTAGCGCGGACAGGGGCCGAGACCCAGTACTTC. Its protein is CASSLARTGAETQYF.

This chain uses TRBV19 with TRBJ2-5; the D gene is possibly TRBD1 (8 bases). The CDR3 runs to 16 residues. CDR1 and CDR2 (germline): LNHDA, SQIVND (reference sequence). Trimming took off 5 bases at V and 5 bases at J, with 21 bases between the two ends. The CDR3 sequence: CASSVNYRGGTETQYF. CDR3 nucleotides: TGTGCCAGTAGTGTGAACTACAGGGGGGGGACGGAGACCCAGTACTTC.

The V and J genes are TRBV18 and TRBJ2-3; 8 positions agree with TRBD2. This CDR3 has 18 amino acids. Trimming cost V 0 bases and J 6 bases; bases outside gene matches: 14. Per germline, CDR1 KGHSH and CDR2 LQKENI. This chain's CDR3 is CASSPPMSPGGAIDTQYF. CDR3 DNA sequence: TGTGCCAGCTCACCACCGATGAGCCCCGGGGGGGCGATCGATACGCAGTATTTT.

The chain recombines TRBV2 with TRBJ1-6; a possible D gene is TRBD1 (6 bases). CDR3 length: 15 amino acids. V was clipped by 11 bases and J by 8 bases, with 22 bases between them. Germline V CDR1 and CDR2: SNHLY, FYNNEI. This chain's CDR3 is CADSSRDKRDSPLHF. CDR3 bases: TGTGCCGATTCAAGCCGGGACAAAAGGGATTCACCCCTCCACTTT.

The chain employs TRBV7-9 and TRBJ2-3; TRBD2 matches 9 bases. V shed 5 bases, J shed 2 bases, and the junction held 11 bases outside the gene matches. This CDR3 has 17 residues. CDR1 and CDR2 (germline): SEHNR, FQNEAQ (reference sequence). Here the CDR3 reads CASSPPLAGADTDTQYF. In nucleotides, the CDR3 is TGTGCCAGCAGCCCTCCACTAGCGGGTGCTGACACAGATACGCAGTATTTT.

V is TRBV12-3 or TRBV12-4 and J is TRBJ2-5, with 7 bases fitting TRBD1. This CDR3 comprises 13 residues. V dropped 5 bases and J dropped 5; count of bases not matched to a gene: 5. As DNA, the CDR3 is TGTGCCAGCAGTCGAGGGACAGAGGAGACCCAGTACTTC. It specifies CASSRGTEETQYF.

The CDR3 coding sequence is TGTGCCAGCAGTCCCACCGGGACATCCAAAAACATTCAGTACTTC. Its translation is CASSPTGTSKNIQYF. The chain recombines TRBV27 with TRBJ2-4; a weak D match, TRBD1 (6 bases). Trimming took 5 bases from V and 2 from J, leaving 13 bases between them. The CDR3 is 15 amino acids. Germline lookup yields CDR1 MNHEY and CDR2 SMNVEV (reference sequence).

This sequence joins TRBV4-2 and TRBJ1-2; 7 bases agree with TRBD1. The V segment lost 3 bases and the J segment 6 bases; nucleotides outside the gene matches: 7. The V gene's germline CDR1 is LGHNA and CDR2 YNFKEQ. This CDR3 region has 14 residues. The CDR3 DNA reads as TGTGCCAGCAGCCAGACCGACAGGGATAATGGCTACACCTTC. It codes for CASSQTDRDNGYTF.

The chain combines TRBV27 with TRBJ2-1; D remains unclear. The V and J ends lost 3 bases and 6 bases respectively, with 3 bases between them. Germline-derived CDR1 and CDR2 are MNHEY and SMNVEV (reference sequence). The CDR3 length is 11 residues. CDR3 DNA sequence: TGTGCCAGCAGTTTCGGCAATGAGCAGTTCTTC. Translating it yields CASSFGNEQFF.

J is TRBJ2-1 and V is TRBV29-1; 11 bases map to TRBD2. Germline trimming cut 3 bases from V and 3 bases from J; bases unmatched to any gene: 4. Germline V CDR1 and CDR2: SQVTM, ANQGSEA. This CDR3 spans 15 amino acids. In nucleotides, the CDR3 is TGCAGCGTTGATTTTGGGACTAGCGGCTACAATGAGCAGTTCTTC. Translating it yields CSVDFGTSGYNEQFF.

This chain connects TRBV7-3 to TRBJ1-4; TRBD1 matches 7 bases. Looked up from germline, CDR1 is SGHTA and CDR2 is FQGTGA. The CDR3 covers 14 residues. With 4 bases clipped from V and 8 bases from J, the junction kept 7 bases outside the gene matches. CDR3: CASSYDRVYEKLFF. CDR3 coding DNA: TGTGCCAGCAGCTACGACAGGGTTTACGAAAAACTGTTTTTT.